The 3 T cell receptor beta chains in this list originate from one sample, sequenced in a study of blood T cell repertoires in COVID-19. TCRdb keeps only in-frame clones here, not all; method: immunoSEQ multiplex PCR. The table records about 240,000 clones, around 86% of them present only once. The specimen was peripheral blood. These receptors originate from a man of 80 years or more with acute or convalescent COVID-19.

The chain links TRBV7-2 to TRBJ1-1; D unclear. The CDR3 extends over 13 amino acids. The germline gives CDR1 SGHTA, CDR2 FQGNSA. Between the trimmed V and J ends, which lost 5 bases and 0 bases, there was a span of 7 bases. CDR3 DNA: TGTGCCAGCAGCCCAACGGTGAACACTGAAGCTTTCTTT. Translated, it gives CASSPTVNTEAFF.

V is TRBV11-2 and J is TRBJ2-7; tentatively, D is TRBD1 (6 bases). The CDR3 totals 14 residues. Germline V gene sequence: CDR1 SGHAT, CDR2 FQNNGV. Trimming cost V 4 bases and J 0 bases, with 10 bases left between them. CDR3 nucleotides: TGTGCCAGCAGCTCTCAGGGGAACTCCTACGAGCAGTACTTC. Protein: CASSSQGNSYEQYF.

V gene TRBV19 combines with J gene TRBJ1-1; maybe TRBD1 (6 bases). Trimming pared 8 bases from V and 7 bases from J, leaving 17 bases between. The V gene's germline CDR1 is LNHDA and CDR2 SQIVND (reference sequence). The CDR3 totals 13 residues. CDR3 DNA sequence: TGTGCCAGTGAACTAGGGACACGAGGTGAAGCTTTCTTT. It translates to CASELGTRGEAFF.